This T cell receptor beta chain was obtained from a study of T cell responses to AZD1222 COVID-19 vaccine. Overall study: Pooled in the analysis were second doses at about 4 or about 12 weeks.

Here immunoSEQ multiplex PCR was the method, and the copy in TCRdb shows in-frame clones only, minus some. The data show 100,000 to 150,000 clones, 88% seen once. This clone has only a few counts. Germline loops: CDR1 MNHEY, CDR2 SVGAGI. The CDR3 extends over 13 amino acids. Trimming cost V 5 bases and J 4 bases, with 9 bases left between them. The genes are TRBV6-5 and TRBJ1-3; TRBD1 might be the D (5 bases). The sequenced sample was peripheral blood, obtained on day 0 of AZD1222 vaccination. The sequence was obtained from an adult in good health. The CDR3 DNA is TGTGCCAGCAGTCCCAAGGGGGGAAACACCATATATTTT. Protein: CASSPKGGNTIYF.